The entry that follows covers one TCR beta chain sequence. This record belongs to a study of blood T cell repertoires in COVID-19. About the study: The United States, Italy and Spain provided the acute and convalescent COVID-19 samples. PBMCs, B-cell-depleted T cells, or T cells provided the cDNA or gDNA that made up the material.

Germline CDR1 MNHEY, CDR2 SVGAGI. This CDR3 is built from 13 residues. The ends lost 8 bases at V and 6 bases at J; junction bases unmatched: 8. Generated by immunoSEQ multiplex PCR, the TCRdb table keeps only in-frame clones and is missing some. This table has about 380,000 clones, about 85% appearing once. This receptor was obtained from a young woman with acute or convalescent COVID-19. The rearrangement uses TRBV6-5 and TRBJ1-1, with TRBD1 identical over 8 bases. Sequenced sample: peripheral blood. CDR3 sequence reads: CASGDRRNSEAFF. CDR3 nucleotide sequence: TGTGCCAGCGGGGACAGGCGAAATTCTGAAGCTTTCTTT.